Sequencing of this T cell receptor beta chain was carried out in a study of vaccination effects on CD4 cells after COVID-19. The wider study: Post-vaccine sampling occurred a median 72 days after the second dose.

Viral peptide pool expansion of antigen-specific CD4+ T cells preceded sequencing in the ViraFEST assay. Having been cultured for less than 13 days, the cells underwent CD4+ T cell isolation. Infection with SARS-CoV-2 occurred in the person between March and December 2020, and PCR confirmed it. The participants, recipients of two vaccine doses, got either BNT162b2 or mRNA-1273. The V end was cut by 4 bases, the J end by 0 bases, with 8 bases between. Germline CDR1 and CDR2: SGHAT and FQDESV (reference sequence). This CDR3 contains 14 residues. Produced via immunoSEQ multiplex PCR; TCRdb's table is partial and in-frame only. In the table there are over 10,000 clones, 73% of which are singletons. A note on this clone: Antigen specificity is unknown.

This receptor was identified in a human donor who had a prior SARS-CoV-2 infection. The specimen comprised CD4+ T cells from PBMCs cultured with HCoV-NL63 spike peptides, sampled after COVID-19 vaccination. This sequence joins TRBV11-1 and TRBJ2-3; a weak D match, TRBD1 (6 bases). CDR3 sequence: CASSSQGSTDTQYF. The CDR3, as DNA: TGTGCCAGCAGCTCACAGGGAAGCACAGATACGCAGTATTTT.